This paragraph covers one TCR beta chain sequence. What it binds is not known. The data stem from a study of blood T cells in healthy people across ages. The study's findings and limits: Samples with more naive T cells showed higher observed beta diversity.

CDR3 length: 15 amino acids. Trimming cost V 0 bases and J 3 bases, with 9 bases left between them. Per germline, CDR1 SGDLS and CDR2 YYNGEE. A second PCR of 7 to 11 cycles used a sample-barcoded 5' primer and a J-beta primer mix. Sequencing recovered at least 2.5 million CDR3-containing paired-end reads from each sample. Each CDR3 protein gets one entry after TCRdb re-called the 5' RACE reads with MiXCR. This table holds 1.5 million to 1.9 million distinct CDR3 sequences, roughly 43% found once. The V call is TRBV9, the J call TRBJ1-4; D is uncertain. Sequenced sample: blood. This receptor was obtained from a woman younger than 30 in good health. CDR3 sequence (DNA): TGTGCCAGCAGCGTAGCGGGCAGCCCTAATGAAAAACTGTTTTTT. Encoded protein: CASSVAGSPNEKLFF.